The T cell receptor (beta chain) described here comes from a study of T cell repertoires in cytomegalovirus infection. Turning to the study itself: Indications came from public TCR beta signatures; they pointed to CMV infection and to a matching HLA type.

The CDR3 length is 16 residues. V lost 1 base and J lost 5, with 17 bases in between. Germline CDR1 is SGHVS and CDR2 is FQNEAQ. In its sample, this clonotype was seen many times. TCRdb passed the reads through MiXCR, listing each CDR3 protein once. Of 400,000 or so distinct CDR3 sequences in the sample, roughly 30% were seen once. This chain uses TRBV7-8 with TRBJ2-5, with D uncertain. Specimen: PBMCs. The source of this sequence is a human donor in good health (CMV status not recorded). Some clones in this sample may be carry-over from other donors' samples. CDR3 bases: TGTGCCAGCAGCTTAGTGTTGTGGCCGAGCTCGGAGACCCAGTACTTC. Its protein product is CASSLVLWPSSETQYF.